The 15 T cell receptor beta chains listed next were all sequenced from one sample in a study of blood T cell repertoires in COVID-19. Sequencing was performed with immunoSEQ multiplex PCR; in TCRdb, only in-frame clones are kept and a portion is missing. The table includes 250,000 to 350,000 clones, approximately 88% detected once. Sequenced material: PBMCs or T cells enriched from blood (not recorded which). Receptor source: a woman in her thirties or forties who had recovered from COVID-19.

This clone was observed at least ten times. The V call is TRBV28, the J call TRBJ1-4; 8 bases fit TRBD1. V shed 5 bases, J shed 6 bases, and the junction held 5 bases outside the gene matches. Germline CDR1 reads MDHEN; CDR2 reads SYDVKM. CDR3 length: 14 amino acids. The CDR3 region is CASSAQGGDEKLFF. Written as DNA, the CDR3 is TGTGCCAGCAGTGCACAGGGGGGCGATGAAAAACTGTTTTTT.

The chain combines TRBV7-9 with TRBJ1-1; the D gene is possibly TRBD1 (5 bases). The germline CDR1 and CDR2 sequences are SEHNR and FQNEAQ (reference sequence). The CDR3 length is 14 residues. V was clipped by 5 bases and J by 0 bases, with 10 bases between them. CDR3 protein: CASSPRTLNTEAFF. CDR3 nucleotides: TGTGCCAGCAGCCCAAGGACACTGAACACTGAAGCTTTCTTT.

The chain has TRBV27 and TRBJ2-1; 9 bases match TRBD2. Germline lookup yields CDR1 MNHEY and CDR2 SMNVEV (reference sequence). The trim removed 2 bases at V and 6 bases at J, leaving 5 bases unmatched. The CDR3 is 15 amino acids. The CDR3 nucleotides read TGTGCCAGCAGTTTAGTTAGCGGGAGTGTCAATGAGCAGTTCTTC. It is translated as CASSLVSGSVNEQFF.

The CDR3 DNA reads TGTGCCAGCAACCGGACTGAAGCTTTCTTT. It encodes CASNRTEAFF. The gene calls are TRBV21-1 and TRBJ1-1. TRBV21-1 counts as a pseudogene. The CDR3 has 10 amino acids.

This chain uses TRBV7-9 with TRBJ2-1; 12 nucleotides align to TRBD2. The trim removed 5 bases at V and 4 bases at J, leaving 6 bases unmatched. Germline V gene lookup returns CDR1 SEHNR and CDR2 FQNEAQ (reference sequence). The CDR3 contains 16 residues. Here the CDR3 reads CASSPGGLAGYNEQFF. CDR3 in DNA: TGTGCCAGCAGCCCGGGCGGACTAGCGGGGTACAATGAGCAGTTCTTC. Variable domain in full (rest from reference TRBV7-9 and TRBJ2-1): DTGVSQNPRHKITKRGQNVTFRCDPISEHNRLYWYRQTLGQGPEFLTYFQNEAQLEKSRLLSDRFSAERPKGSFSTLEIQRTEQGDSAMYLCASSPGGLAGYNEQFFGPGTRLTVL.

This clone appeared once. This chain joins TRBV3-1 (or the pseudogene TRBV3-2) and TRBJ2-2; weak D call: TRBD2 (5 bases). The CDR3 is made up of 15 amino acids. The V gene lost 4 bases and the J gene lost 1 base, with 10 bases spanning the gap. CDR1 and CDR2 from the germline V gene are LGHDT and YNNKEL (reference sequence). CDR3 in DNA: TGTGCCAGCAGCCGGGGTCGGGGGAACACCGGGGAGCTGTTTTTT. Its protein is CASSRGRGNTGELFF.

V and J are TRBV11-2 and TRBJ2-3; 9 bases line up with TRBD1. The CDR3 consists of 16 residues. Germline loops: CDR1 SGHAT, CDR2 FQNNGV. V was clipped by 4 bases and J by 3 bases; unmatched bases: 8. The CDR3 region is CASSSNRGRWTDTQYF. The CDR3 region has the DNA TGTGCCAGCAGCTCGAACAGGGGGCGATGGACAGATACGCAGTATTTT. The full variable domain, its missing parts supplied by reference TRBV11-2 and TRBJ2-3, is EAGVAQSPRYKIIEKRQSVAFWCNPISGHATLYWYQQILGQGPKLLIQFQNNGVVDDSQLPKDRFSAERLKGVDSTLKIQPAKLEDSAVYLCASSSNRGRWTDTQYFGPGTRLTVL.

V gene TRBV6-5 combines with J gene TRBJ2-7, with TRBD2 matching 12 bases. This CDR3 has 15 amino acids. The V gene's germline CDR1 is MNHEY and CDR2 SVGAGI. J was trimmed by 3 bases and V by 6 bases; bases with no gene match: 6. CDR3 in DNA: TGTGCCAGCAGCGCAACTAGCGGGAGGTACTACGAGCAGTACTTC. Protein: CASSATSGRYYEQYF.

The V call is TRBV30, the J call TRBJ2-7, with D perhaps TRBD1 (5 bases). This CDR3 contains 13 residues. CDR1 is GTSNPN and CDR2 is SVGIG in the germline V gene (reference sequence). V was trimmed by 0 bases and J by 3 bases, leaving 9 bases between them. CDR3 in DNA: TGTGCCTGGAGTGTACAGGTAGGCTACGAGCAGTACTTC. Residues: CAWSVQVGYEQYF. Looking up the rest from reference TRBV30 and TRBJ2-7 gives the full variable domain: SQTIHQWPATLVQPVGSPLSLECTVEGTSNPNLYWYRQAAGRGLQLLFYSVGIGQISSEVPQNLSASRPQDRQFILSSKKLLLSDSGFYLCAWSVQVGYEQYFGPGTRLTVT.

This clone was recorded once. The V call is TRBV9, the J call TRBJ2-3, with TRBD2 as a possible D gene (6 bases). The CDR3 covers 15 residues. V lost 6 bases and J lost 0, with 14 bases in between. Germline loops: CDR1 SGDLS, CDR2 YYNGEE. CDR3 bases: TGTGCCAGCACCCCCGTAGCGGCTAGCACAGATACGCAGTATTTT. Its translation is CASTPVAASTDTQYF.

The V and J genes are TRBV3-1 (or the pseudogene TRBV3-2) and TRBJ2-6, with D possibly being TRBD2 (6 bases). This CDR3 contains 18 residues. Trimming left V 3 bases short and J 0 bases short, with 15 bases between. Germline values: CDR1 LGHDT, CDR2 YNNKEL (reference sequence). The CDR3 sequence: CASSQGGDLSSGANVLTF. DNA of the CDR3: TGTGCCAGCAGCCAGGGGGGAGACCTGAGCTCTGGGGCCAACGTCCTGACTTTC.

V gene TRBV12-5 combines with J gene TRBJ2-2; tentatively, D is TRBD2 (5 bases). Trimming removed 1 base from V and 4 bases from J, with 13 bases in between. The CDR3 sequence is 16 residues long. Germline V gives CDR1 LGHNT, CDR2 FRNRAP. CDR3 coding DNA: TGTGCTAGTGGTTTGGATAGGGCGGGCCGCACCGGGGAGCTGTTTTTT. Translated, it gives CASGLDRAGRTGELFF.

The rearrangement links TRBV6-5 to TRBJ2-3; 8 bases fit TRBD2. This CDR3 comprises 15 residues. With 2 bases clipped from V and 5 bases from J, the junction kept 6 bases outside the gene matches. Germline V gene sequence: CDR1 MNHEY, CDR2 SVGAGI. CDR3 nucleotides: TGTGCCAGCAGTTACGGGGCGGGAGGTAGAGATACGCAGTATTTT. This translates into CASSYGAGGRDTQYF.

The V call is TRBV2, the J call TRBJ2-7, with 10 bases lining up with TRBD1. The CDR3 is 15 amino acids. The V gene's germline CDR1 is SNHLY and CDR2 FYNNEI. The trim removed 2 bases at V and 7 bases at J, leaving 8 bases unmatched. The CDR3 region is CASSETGQGTGEQYF. The CDR3 DNA is TGTGCCAGCAGTGAAACGGGACAGGGGACTGGGGAGCAGTACTTC. The whole variable domain, remainder taken from reference TRBV2 and TRBJ2-7, is EPEVTQTPSHQVTQMGQEVILRCVPISNHLYFYWYRQILGQKVEFLVSFYNNEISEKSEIFDDQFSVERPDGSNFTLKIRSTKLEDSAMYFCASSETGQGTGEQYFGPGTRLTVT.

The genes are TRBV27 and TRBJ2-5, with TRBD2 as a possible D gene (7 bases). The germline V and J ends were trimmed by 1 base and 2 bases, with 17 bases remaining between them. CDR1 MNHEY and CDR2 SMNVEV come from the germline V gene (reference sequence). The CDR3 spans 17 residues. Written as DNA, the CDR3 is TGTGCCAGCAGTTTATTTGGTGGGGGGGCCCTGCAAGAGACCCAGTACTTC. Translated: CASSLFGGGALQETQYF.